A selection of T cell receptor beta chains follows, all from one sample in a study of regulatory T cells in long-lasting Graves disease. TCRdb itself ran the multiplex PCR reads through MiXCR, one entry per CDR3 protein. The sample contains about 450,000 distinct CDR3 sequences, about 17% of which appear only once. The data were also submitted as part of a second study, on T cells in Graves' hyperthyroidism and ophthalmopathy.

Material: peripheral blood mononuclear cells (PBMCs), obtained at new diagnosis, from a patient treated with antithyroid drugs. The receptors shown here come from a woman aged 25-40 years with Graves disease. CDR3s include the opening cysteine and the closing phenylalanine or tryptophan. Only some rows state a clone size, as once, few, many or a class for expanded clones.

TRBV19	14	TRBJ1-2	NA	CASSIAAGNYGYTF
TRBV3-1	17	TRBJ2-3	many	CASSQEPPGTYTDTQYF
TRBV5-1	15	TRBJ2-7	few	CASSLVYDSAYEQYF
TRBV28	17	TRBJ2-1	many	CASSVPLAEAAYNEQFF
TRBV27	13	TRBJ2-4	few	CASSQDRVGIQYF
TRBV20-1	14	TRBJ2-7	many	CSARVTSVAYEQYF
TRBV7-8	20	TRBJ1-1	many	CASSLVVAAGIRGENTEAFF
TRBV28	13	TRBJ2-1	NA	CASRTSGGNEQFF
TRBV4-1	13	TRBJ2-7	many	CASSQDDRLEQYF
TRBV2	14	TRBJ1-2	NA	CASSVGTAGYGYTF
TRBV6-2/TRBV6-3	14	TRBJ2-1	NA	CASRESRRRREQFF
TRBV14	14	TRBJ2-2	few	CASRRDSGAGELFF
TRBV2	12	TRBJ1-1	many	CASRLTVTEAFF
TRBV5-1	15	TRBJ1-3	NA	CASSDRTNSGNTIYF
TRBV19	15	TRBJ1-1	NA	CASSVGKSPLTEAFF
TRBV4-3	16	TRBJ2-3	many	CASSQDLPSEIDTQYF
TRBV18	17	TRBJ2-2	NA	CASSPRAGTGVTGELFF
TRBV7-2	19	TRBJ2-6	few	CASSLILLAGLSGANVLTF
TRBV12-3/TRBV12-4	15	TRBJ2-5	many	CASSLVAEQRETQYF
TRBV2	16	TRBJ2-7	few	CASSPNTGTRDGEQYF
TRBV18	15	TRBJ2-1	many	CASSPRQSSYNEQFF
TRBV25-1	16	TRBJ2-3	many	CASSESGTLTTDTQYF
TRBV18	15	TRBJ1-4	few	CASSHLGSANEKLFF
TRBV12-3/TRBV12-4	17	TRBJ1-1	many	CASSFHPARDRGTEAFF
TRBV7-2	14	TRBJ1-1	NA	CASSLRGLNNEAFF
TRBV30	14	TRBJ1-4	few	CAWRQTVGNEKLFF
TRBV6-5	20	TRBJ1-6	NA	CASSYPDPEDSVSYNSPLHF
TRBV10-3	16	TRBJ1-1	few	CAISPGQGAGNTEAFF
TRBV12-3/TRBV12-4	14	TRBJ2-3	many	CASIRDSYTDTQYF
TRBV18	14	TRBJ2-2	many	CASSLGALTGELFF